This TCR beta chain was identified during a study of T cells after yellow fever vaccination. Study outcomes and limitations: Clonotypes appearing in both CD4 and CD8 compartments existed, and their share was small.

This clonotype was seen ten or more times. What it recognizes is unknown. The CDR3 has 15 residues. Germline loops: CDR1 MNHEY, CDR2 SVGAGI. With 0 bases removed from V and 5 bases from J, the gap between germline ends came to 13 bases. Conversion of TCR transcripts into cDNA relied on 5'RACE template switching, which added a universal primer site and UMIs. One entry per CDR3 protein, called by TCRdb with MiXCR from the 5' RACE reads. The repertoire includes 170,000 or so distinct CDR3 sequences, roughly 6.2% of them detected once, and roughly 3% sits in the top ten. The chain employs TRBV6-5 and TRBJ1-2; the D gene is possibly TRBD1 (6 bases). The sequence was obtained from a man aged 18-30 years who received the YFV17D yellow fever vaccine. Sequencing used CD4+ T cells sorted from PBMCs, obtained on the day of the first yellow fever vaccination. The CDR3 spells CASSYSGGTFYGYTF. The CDR3 DNA is TGTGCCAGCAGTTACTCGGGGGGCACTTTTTATGGCTACACCTTC.